The source of this TCR beta chain is a study of Graves' ophthalmopathy and Graves' hyperthyroidism. Findings and caveats of the study: Most thyroid-expanded clonotypes exceeding 0.001 frequency were also found in blood.

RNA transcripts provided the template for amplifying TCR beta CDR3 regions. First-round RT-PCR relied on HTBI primers, and a second-round multiplex PCR came next. TCRdb re-called the multiplex PCR reads through MiXCR, storing one row per CDR3 protein. Among about 210,000 distinct CDR3 sequences listed, under 30% were seen once. Remarks on this clonotype: Its specificity is unknown.

This CDR3 spans 18 amino acids. V gave up 0 bases and J gave up 0 bases, with 17 bases separating them. Germline values: CDR1 MNHEY, CDR2 SVGEGT. The chain carries TRBV6-2 or TRBV6-3 and TRBJ1-1, with D perhaps matching TRBD1 (5 bases). The TCR was taken from a man between 50 and 59 years old with Graves' ophthalmopathy. The sequencing input was peripheral blood. The CDR3: CASSYSRAQGQLNTEAFF. The CDR3 coding sequence is TGTGCCAGCAGTTACTCGCGGGCTCAGGGCCAGCTGAACACTGAAGCTTTCTTT.